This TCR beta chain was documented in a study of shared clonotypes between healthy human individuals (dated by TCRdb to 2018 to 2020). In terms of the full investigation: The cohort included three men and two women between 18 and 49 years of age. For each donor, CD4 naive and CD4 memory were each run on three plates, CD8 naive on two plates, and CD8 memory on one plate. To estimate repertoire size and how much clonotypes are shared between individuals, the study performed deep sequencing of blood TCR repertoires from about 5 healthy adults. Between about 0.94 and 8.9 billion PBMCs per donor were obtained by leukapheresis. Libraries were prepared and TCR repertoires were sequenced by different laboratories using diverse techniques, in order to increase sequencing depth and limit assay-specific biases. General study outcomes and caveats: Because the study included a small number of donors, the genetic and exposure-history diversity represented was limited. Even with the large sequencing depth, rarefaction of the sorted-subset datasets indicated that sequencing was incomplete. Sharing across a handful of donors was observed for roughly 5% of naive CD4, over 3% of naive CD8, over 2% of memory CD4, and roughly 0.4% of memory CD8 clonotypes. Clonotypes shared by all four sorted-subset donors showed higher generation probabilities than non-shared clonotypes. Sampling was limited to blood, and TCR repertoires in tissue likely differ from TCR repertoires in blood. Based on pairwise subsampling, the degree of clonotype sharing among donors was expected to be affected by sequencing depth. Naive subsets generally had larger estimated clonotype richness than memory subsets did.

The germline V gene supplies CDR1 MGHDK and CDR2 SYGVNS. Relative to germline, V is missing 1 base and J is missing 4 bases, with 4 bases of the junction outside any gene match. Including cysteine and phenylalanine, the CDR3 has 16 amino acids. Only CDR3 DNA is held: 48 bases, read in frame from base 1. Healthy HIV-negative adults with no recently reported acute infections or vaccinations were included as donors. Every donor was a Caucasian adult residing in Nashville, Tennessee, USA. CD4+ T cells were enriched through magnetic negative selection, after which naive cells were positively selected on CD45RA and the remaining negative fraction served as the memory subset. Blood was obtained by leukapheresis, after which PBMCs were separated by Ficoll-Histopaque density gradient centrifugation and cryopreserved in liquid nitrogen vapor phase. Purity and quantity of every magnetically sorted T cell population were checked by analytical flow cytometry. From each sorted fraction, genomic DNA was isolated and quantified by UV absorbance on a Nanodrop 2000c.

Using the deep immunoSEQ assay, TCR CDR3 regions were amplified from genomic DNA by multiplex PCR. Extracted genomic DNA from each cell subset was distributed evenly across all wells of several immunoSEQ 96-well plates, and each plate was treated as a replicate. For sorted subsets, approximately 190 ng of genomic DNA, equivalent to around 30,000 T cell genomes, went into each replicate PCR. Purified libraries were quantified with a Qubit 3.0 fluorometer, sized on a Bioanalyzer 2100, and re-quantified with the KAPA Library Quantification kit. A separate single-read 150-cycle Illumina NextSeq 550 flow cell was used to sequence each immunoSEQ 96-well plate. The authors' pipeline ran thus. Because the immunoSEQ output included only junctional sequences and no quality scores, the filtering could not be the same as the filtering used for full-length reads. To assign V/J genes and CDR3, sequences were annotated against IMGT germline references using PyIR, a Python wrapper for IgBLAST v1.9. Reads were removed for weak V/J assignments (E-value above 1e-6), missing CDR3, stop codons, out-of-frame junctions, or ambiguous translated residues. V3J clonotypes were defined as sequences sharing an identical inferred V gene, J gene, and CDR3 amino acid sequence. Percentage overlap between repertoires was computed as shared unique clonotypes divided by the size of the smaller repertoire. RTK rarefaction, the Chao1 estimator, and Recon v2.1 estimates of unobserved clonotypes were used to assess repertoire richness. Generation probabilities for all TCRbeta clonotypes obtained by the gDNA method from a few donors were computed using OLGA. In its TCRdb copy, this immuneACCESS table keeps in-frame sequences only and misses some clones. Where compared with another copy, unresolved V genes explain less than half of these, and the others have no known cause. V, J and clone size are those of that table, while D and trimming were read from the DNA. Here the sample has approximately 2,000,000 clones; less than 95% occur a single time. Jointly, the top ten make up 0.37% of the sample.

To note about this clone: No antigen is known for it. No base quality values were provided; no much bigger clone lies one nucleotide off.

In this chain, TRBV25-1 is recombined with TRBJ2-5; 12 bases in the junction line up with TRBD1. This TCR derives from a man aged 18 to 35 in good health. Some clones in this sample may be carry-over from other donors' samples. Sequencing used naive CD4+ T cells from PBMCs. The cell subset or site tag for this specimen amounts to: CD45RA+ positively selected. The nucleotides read TGTGCCAGCAGTGAATCCGGGACAGGGGGCGTAGAGACCCAGTACTTC. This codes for CASSESGTGGVETQYF.